Following are 14 T cell receptor beta chains from one sample sequenced in a study of blood T cell repertoires in COVID-19. Profiled with immunoSEQ multiplex PCR; TCRdb holds only in-frame clones, not every one. The data show about 140,000 clones, around 80% seen once. What was sequenced was PBMCs or T cells enriched from blood (not recorded which). The receptors derive from a young woman who had been exposed to COVID-19.

V and J are TRBV5-4 and TRBJ2-1, with 9 bases identical to TRBD2. CDR1 and CDR2 (germline): SGHNT, YYREEE (reference sequence). The CDR3 is 15 amino acids. V lost 1 base and J lost 1; bases outside the gene matches: 0. The DNA of the CDR3 is TGTGCCAGCAGCTTGACTAGCGGGTCCTACAATGAGCAGTTCTTC. Encoded protein: CASSLTSGSYNEQFF.

This clone was counted between two and nine times. The CDR3 spells CASSYRRGTGELFF. CDR3 nucleotide sequence: TGTGCCAGCAGCTACAGGAGGGGCACCGGGGAGCTGTTTTTT. This chain joins TRBV11-2 and TRBJ2-2, with D perhaps TRBD2 (6 bases). Looked up from germline, CDR1 is SGHAT and CDR2 is FQNNGV. The CDR3 is made up of 14 amino acids. The V and J ends lost 4 bases and 4 bases respectively, with 10 bases between them.

The J gene is TRBJ1-4, the V gene TRBV6-5; D is ambiguous. This CDR3 is built from 12 residues. Germline CDR1 and CDR2: MNHEY and SVGAGI. Trimming left V 4 bases short and J 7 bases short, with 7 bases between. The CDR3 loop is CASSSGPEKLFF. The CDR3 DNA sequence: TGTGCCAGCAGTTCCGGTCCTGAAAAACTGTTTTTT.

The chain recombines TRBV6-5 with TRBJ1-6, with TRBD1 matching over 10 bases. Germline V CDR1 and CDR2: MNHEY, SVGAGI. The CDR3 loop spans 14 amino acids. The ends lost 6 bases at V and 5 bases at J; junction bases unmatched: 1. The CDR3 reads CASRGTGDNSPLHF. CDR3 nucleotide sequence: TGTGCCAGCAGGGGGACAGGGGATAATTCACCCCTCCACTTT.

The gene calls are TRBV14 and TRBJ2-1, with D possibly TRBD1 on 5 matching bases. Deletions cut 9 bases from V and 1 base from J, with 16 bases between. Germline lookup yields CDR1 SGHDN and CDR2 FVKESK. The CDR3 length is 15 residues. DNA of the CDR3: TGTGCCAGTTCCCCTCAGAAGGGGTCCTACAATGAGCAGTTCTTC. Protein: CASSPQKGSYNEQFF.

This clone occurred once. The chain links TRBV6-6 to TRBJ1-1, with D tentatively TRBD1 (6 bases). V lost 0 bases, J lost 6 bases, and 11 bases lay in between. This CDR3 is 14 amino acids long. Per germline, CDR1 MNHNY and CDR2 SVGAGI (reference sequence). The CDR3 DNA is TGTGCCAGCAGTTACTCGCTACGGACAGCTGAAGCTTTCTTT. Its protein is CASSYSLRTAEAFF.

This clone was observed many times. V gene TRBV7-2 combines with J gene TRBJ1-5, with 7 bases identical to TRBD1. The CDR3 is 17 amino acids. Germline CDR1 is SGHTA and CDR2 is FQGNSA. The junction had 6 bases not matched to a gene; V was cut back by 1 base and J by 0 bases. CDR3 amino acids: CASSLGVGQNSNQPQHF. Written as DNA, the CDR3 is TGTGCCAGCAGCTTAGGCGTGGGACAGAATAGCAATCAGCCCCAGCATTTT.

This sequence joins TRBV6-6 and TRBJ1-3; D not resolved. The germline gives CDR1 MNHNY, CDR2 SVGAGI (reference sequence). This CDR3 comprises 18 residues. Trimming shortened V by 5 bases and J by 2 bases, and 22 bases separated the two germline ends. Written as DNA, the CDR3 is TGTGCCAGCAGTCGGGCCTCATCGGGTCCCTACGCTGGAAACACCATATATTTT. The encoded protein is CASSRASSGPYAGNTIYF.

This clone was seen just once. This rearrangement joins TRBV30 to TRBJ2-7; the match to TRBD1 covers 11 bases. CDR1 GTSNPN and CDR2 SVGIG come from the germline V gene (reference sequence). V trimming: 3 bases; J trimming: 7 bases; junction bases outside the gene matches: 2. The CDR3 contains 12 residues. CDR3 in DNA: TGTGCCTGGAGGGACAGGGGGCTAGAGCAGTACTTC. It specifies CAWRDRGLEQYF.

The chain is built from TRBV27 and TRBJ1-5, with D unresolved. This CDR3 is 17 amino acids long. Germline CDR1 and CDR2: MNHEY and SMNVEV (reference sequence). V was clipped by 5 bases and J by 1 base, with 18 bases between them. The CDR3 sequence: CASSQSGPNRSNQPQHF. The CDR3 DNA reads TGTGCCAGCAGTCAAAGTGGGCCCAACCGAAGCAATCAGCCCCAGCATTTT.

This clone has just one count. The chain combines TRBV19 with TRBJ2-7; tentatively, D is TRBD2 (6 bases). Germline CDR1 LNHDA, CDR2 SQIVND (reference sequence). The CDR3 totals 14 residues. V was trimmed by 3 bases and J by 3 bases, leaving 12 bases between them. The CDR3 protein is CASSMREGGYEQYF. The CDR3, as DNA: TGTGCCAGTAGTATGCGGGAAGGAGGCTACGAGCAGTACTTC.

The chain recombines TRBV4-1 with TRBJ2-1; 7 bases are a match to TRBD2. Trimming removed 0 bases from V and 5 bases from J; junction bases left unmatched: 16. The CDR3 length is 19 residues. The germline V gene has CDR1 MGHRA and CDR2 YSYEKL. The CDR3 bases are TGCGCCAGCAGCCAAGATGGGGCCTGGACTAGTGGGACGGACAATGAGCAGTTCTTC. Protein product: CASSQDGAWTSGTDNEQFF.

This chain links TRBV7-9 with TRBJ2-2; 10 bases map to TRBD1. The CDR3 consists of 16 residues. After removal of 5 bases from V and 5 bases from J, the junction contained 8 bases not matched to a gene. CDR1 SEHNR and CDR2 FQNEAQ come from the germline V gene (reference sequence). CDR3 protein: CASSDQRDRGTGELFF. The CDR3 region has the DNA TGTGCCAGCAGCGACCAGAGGGACAGGGGTACCGGGGAGCTGTTTTTT.

The CDR3 coding sequence is TGTGCCAGCACATCCCGACAGGGTGGCGAGCAGTACTTC. Protein: CASTSRQGGEQYF. This chain uses TRBV7-9 with TRBJ2-7, with 7 bases aligning to TRBD1. Germline CDR1 is SEHNR and CDR2 is FQNEAQ (reference sequence). Trimming removed 7 bases from V and 6 bases from J; junction bases left unmatched: 9. The CDR3 extends over 13 amino acids.